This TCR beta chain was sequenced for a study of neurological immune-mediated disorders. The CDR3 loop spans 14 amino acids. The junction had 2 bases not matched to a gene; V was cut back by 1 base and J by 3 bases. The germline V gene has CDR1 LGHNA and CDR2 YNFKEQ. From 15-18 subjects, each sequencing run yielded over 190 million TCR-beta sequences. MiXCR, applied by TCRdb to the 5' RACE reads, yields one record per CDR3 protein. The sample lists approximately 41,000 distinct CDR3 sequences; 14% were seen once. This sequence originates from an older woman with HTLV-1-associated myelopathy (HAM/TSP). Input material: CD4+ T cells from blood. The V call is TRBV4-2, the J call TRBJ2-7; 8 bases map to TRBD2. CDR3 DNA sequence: TGTGCCAGCAGCCAAGCAGCGGGGGACTACGAGCAGTACTTC. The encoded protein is CASSQAAGDYEQYF.